One and the same sample provided the 18 T cell receptor beta chains below, sequenced in a study of blood T cell repertoires in COVID-19. Data came from immunoSEQ multiplex PCR; TCRdb stores just in-frame clones and leaves some out. In the table there are roughly 80,000 clones, about 87% of which are singletons. The sequencing sample was made of peripheral blood. These receptors were obtained from a human donor in a cohort sampled during active COVID-19.

J is TRBJ2-7 and V is TRBV28; 11 nucleotides agree with TRBD2. Trimming cost V 5 bases and J 2 bases; bases outside gene matches: 8. The CDR3 runs 16 residues. Germline assignment: CDR1 MDHEN and CDR2 SYDVKM. The DNA of the CDR3 is TGTGCCAGCAGTCATGAGAGACTAGCGGGACCCTACGAGCAGTACTTC. Its protein product is CASSHERLAGPYEQYF.

The chain combines TRBV13 with TRBJ2-3, with TRBD2 identical over 16 bases. The CDR3 length is 17 residues. V lost 4 bases, J lost 2 bases, and 3 bases stayed unmatched. Germline V gene sequence: CDR1 PRHDT, CDR2 FYEKMQ (reference sequence). The CDR3 loop reads CASSSGLAGGYTDTQYF. The CDR3 nucleotides are TGTGCCAGCAGCTCGGGACTAGCGGGGGGGTACACAGATACGCAGTATTTT.

This chain uses TRBV4-1 with TRBJ2-7; the D gene is possibly TRBD2 (5 bases). The CDR3 covers 15 residues. The V gene's germline CDR1 is MGHRA and CDR2 YSYEKL. V lost 0 bases and J 2 bases, leaving 11 bases between the germline ends. In DNA form, the CDR3 reads TGCGCCAGCAGCCAAGAAGGCACTAGAGCCTACGAGCAGTACTTC. As protein: CASSQEGTRAYEQYF.

The chain has TRBV19 and TRBJ2-3; TRBD2 matches 12 bases. Germline V gene data show CDR1 as LNHDA and CDR2 as SQIVND (reference sequence). This CDR3 has 17 residues. The V segment lost 3 bases and the J segment 3 bases; nucleotides outside the gene matches: 7. CDR3 amino acids: CASSIRLAGEVTDTQYF. CDR3 bases: TGTGCCAGTAGTATTCGACTAGCGGGGGAAGTGACAGATACGCAGTATTTT.

CDR3 sequence: CASSPSGGGQPQHF. CDR3 nucleotides: TGTGCCAGCAGTCCCTCCGGGGGTGGTCAGCCCCAGCATTTT. The chain uses TRBV6-2 or TRBV6-3 and TRBJ1-5, with a tentative D call TRBD1 (5 bases). Germline lookup yields CDR1 MNHEY and CDR2 SVGEGT. This CDR3 region has 14 residues. Trimming left V 5 bases short and J 6 bases short, with 14 bases between.

Worth noting for this clone: The CDR3 end shows no conserved phenylalanine or tryptophan, and so a read error is likely. The DNA is omitted, as the CDR3 cannot be located on it reliably, and the CDR3 follows TCRdb's listing. The rearrangement uses TRBV3-1 (or the pseudogene TRBV3-2) and TRBJ2-7; the table's D call, TRBD2, has no DNA check behind it. Germline values: CDR1 LGHDT, CDR2 YNNKEL (reference sequence). Counting both end residues, the CDR3 totals 15 amino acids. The CDR3 loop is CASSQEGGSIRPFEI.

The genes are TRBV5-8 and TRBJ1-4; no reliable D call. Germline V CDR1 and CDR2: SGHTS, YDEGEE. The germline V and J ends were trimmed by 4 bases and 12 bases, with 10 bases remaining between them. The CDR3 sequence is 11 residues long. The CDR3 is CASSVSRELFF. For the CDR3, the DNA is TGTGCCAGCAGCGTCTCCCGGGAACTGTTTTTT.

CDR3 protein: CASSVTFGATEAFF. In DNA form, the CDR3 reads TGTGCCAGCAGCGTAACTTTTGGGGCAACTGAAGCTTTCTTT. The chain recombines TRBV9 with TRBJ1-1; D may be TRBD1 (5 bases). The CDR3 runs 14 residues. Germline values: CDR1 SGDLS, CDR2 YYNGEE. V lost 1 base and J 5 bases, leaving 12 bases between the germline ends.

This sequence joins TRBV10-2 and TRBJ2-7, with D possibly TRBD1 on 5 matching bases. The CDR3 length is 13 residues. Trimming stripped 5 bases from V and 2 bases from J, with 10 bases between. Germline loops: CDR1 WSHSY, CDR2 SAAADI. The CDR3, as DNA: TGCGCCAGCAGTTCTCAGGGCACCTACGAGCAGTACTTC. It specifies CASSSQGTYEQYF.

V is TRBV10-3 and J is TRBJ2-3, with 8 bases matching TRBD1. The CDR3 is 15 residues long. Germline V gene sequence: CDR1 ENHRY, CDR2 SYGVKD. Losses at the gene ends were 4 bases for V and 4 bases for J; bases not matched to a gene: 7. The CDR3 reads CAISGGAGGADTQYF. The CDR3 bases are TGTGCCATCAGTGGTGGCGCAGGGGGCGCAGATACGCAGTATTTT.

This clone was observed a handful of times. The rearrangement joins TRBV5-1 to TRBJ1-4, with a weak D call TRBD1 (6 bases). V lost 4 bases and J lost 2, with 12 bases in between. There are 15 residues in the CDR3. In germline, CDR1 is SGHRS, CDR2 YFSETQ. CDR3 nucleotide sequence: TGCGCCAGCAGCCCGGGGGGCTCTACTAATGAAAAACTGTTTTTT. Translating gives CASSPGGSTNEKLFF.

This sequence joins TRBV10-3 and TRBJ1-1; TRBD1 might be the D (6 bases). Trimming shortened V by 5 bases and J by 0 bases, and 10 bases separated the two germline ends. The CDR3 sequence is 14 residues long. CDR1 and CDR2 (germline): ENHRY, SYGVKD. CDR3 residues: CAISKDSMNTEAFF. The DNA for the CDR3 is TGTGCCATCAGTAAGGACAGCATGAACACTGAAGCTTTCTTT.

Points on this clone: Its ends do not fully match the called genes, so a read error is possible. The V gene is TRBV5-1, the J gene TRBJ2-5; 8 nucleotides align to TRBD1. This CDR3 is built from 14 residues. CDR1 and CDR2 (germline): SGHRS, YFSETQ. For the CDR3, the DNA is TGCGCCAGCGGCTTCGGACAGGGTGGAGAGACCCAGTACTTC. Protein sequence: CASGFGQGGETQYF. Supplemented by reference TRBV5-1 and TRBJ2-5, the full variable domain reads KAGVTQTPRYLIKTRGQQVTLSCSPISGHRSVSWYQQTPGQGLQFLFEYFSETQRNKGNFPGRFSGRQFSNSRSEMNVSTLELGDSALYLCASGFGQGGETQYFGPGTRLLVL.

A single count supports this clone. The genes are TRBV5-4 and TRBJ2-1; TRBD2 matches 8 bases. Trimming removed 3 bases from V and 4 bases from J; junction bases left unmatched: 15. Germline CDR1 and CDR2: SGHNT and YYREEE (reference sequence). The CDR3 has 18 amino acids. CDR3 bases: TGTGCCAGCAGCTCTACCGGAGGTAGCGGGACCATATACAATGAGCAGTTCTTC. As protein: CASSSTGGSGTIYNEQFF.

The chain recombines TRBV24-1 with TRBJ2-5; D remains ambiguous. CDR1 and CDR2 from the germline V gene are KGHDR and SFDVKD. V gave up 4 bases and J gave up 2 bases, with 22 bases separating them. The CDR3 has 18 amino acids. Here the CDR3 reads CATSDSLTSPGMQETQYF. DNA for the CDR3: TGTGCCACCAGTGACTCCCTGACAAGTCCCGGTATGCAAGAGACCCAGTACTTC.

Of note for this clone: The missing conserved phenylalanine or tryptophan at the end of this CDR3 makes a read error likely. No DNA is shown, since the ends of the CDR3 on it are uncertain; the CDR3 is the one TCRdb lists. The chain links TRBV3-1 (or the pseudogene TRBV3-2) to TRBJ1-2; the DNA was not used to check the table's D call, TRBD1. Inclusive of both ends, the CDR3 amounts to 14 amino acids. From germline, CDR1 is LGHDT and CDR2 YNNKEL (reference sequence). CDR3 sequence: CASSLTQGRGPVWV.

The rearrangement uses TRBV19 and TRBJ2-1; 7 nucleotides match TRBD1. The CDR3 consists of 18 residues. V lost 4 bases to trimming and J lost 4 bases; unmatched junction nucleotides: 16. From germline, CDR1 is LNHDA and CDR2 SQIVND (reference sequence). CDR3 sequence reads: CASSTARRTGPRYNEQFF. DNA for the CDR3: TGTGCCAGTAGTACAGCCCGAAGGACAGGACCTCGATACAATGAGCAGTTCTTC. The complete variable domain, with remaining parts taken from reference TRBV19 and TRBJ2-1, reads DGGITQSPKYLFRKEGQNVTLSCEQNLNHDAMYWYRQDPGQGLRLIYYSQIVNDFQKGDIAEGYSVSREKKESFPLTVTSAQKNPTAFYLCASSTARRTGPRYNEQFFGPGTRLTVL.

The chain is built from TRBV7-3 and TRBJ2-1; 13 positions match TRBD2. Trimming cost V 5 bases and J 4 bases; bases outside gene matches: 5. CDR3 size: 16 residues. CDR1 and CDR2 (germline): SGHTA, FQGTGA. Written as DNA, the CDR3 is TGTGCCAGCAGCGGAGGGACTAGCGGGGCTTACAATGAGCAGTTCTTC. The encoded protein is CASSGGTSGAYNEQFF.